Shown below are 32 T cell receptor beta chains from a single sample sequenced in a study of CD4 T cells in relation to SARS-CoV-2 and coronaviruses. Their antigens are not known. TCRdb's copy holds only in-frame clones and misses some; the assay was immunoSEQ multiplex PCR. The data show more than 15,000 clones, with 60% to 80% seen just once and approximately 20% held by the top ten. CD4+ T cells from unexposed donors were obtained before the COVID-19 pandemic (2011-2018). Isolation of CD4+ T cells took place after less than 13 days in culture. The sample was CD4+ T cells from PBMCs, cultured in vitro. These TCRs come from a human donor in good health.

The CDR3, as DNA: TGTGCCACCAGTGATTTTAGGCCACCCACAGCGGATGAGCAGTTCTTC. Its protein is CATSDFRPPTADEQFF. The chain couples TRBV24-1 to TRBJ2-1, with D maybe TRBD2 (5 bases). The germline gives CDR1 KGHDR, CDR2 SFDVKD. There are 16 residues in the CDR3. The germline V and J ends were trimmed by 1 base and 8 bases, with 17 bases remaining between them.

The chain uses TRBV5-4 and TRBJ2-1, with D possibly TRBD2 on 6 matching bases. The CDR3 has 16 residues. V was cut by 0 bases and J by 4 bases, with 14 bases left in between. Germline V gene data show CDR1 as SGHNT and CDR2 as YYREEE (reference sequence). CDR3 bases: TGTGCCAGCAGCTTGGATCGGTCTAGCGCATACAATGAGCAGTTCTTC. Protein: CASSLDRSSAYNEQFF.

This clone appeared a single time. V and J are TRBV18 and TRBJ2-5, with D uncertain. The V gene's germline CDR1 is KGHSH and CDR2 LQKENI. V was trimmed by 5 bases and J by 2 bases, leaving 9 bases between them. There are 13 residues in the CDR3. CDR3 nucleotides: TGTGCCAGCTCAACCCGTCAACAAGAGACCCAGTACTTC. Its translation: CASSTRQQETQYF.

The CDR3 DNA reads as TGTGCCAGTAGCCGTTCGGGGGAAGCTAACTATGGCTACACCTTC. It is translated as CASSRSGEANYGYTF. The V gene is TRBV19, the J gene TRBJ1-2, with D perhaps matching TRBD1 (5 bases). V dropped 6 bases and J dropped 0 bases, with 14 bases sitting between them. Per the germline V gene, CDR1 is LNHDA and CDR2 is SQIVND (reference sequence). The length of the CDR3 is 15 residues.

This clone was recorded once. The chain is built from TRBV28 and TRBJ1-6; TRBD1 might be the D (5 bases). With 3 bases removed from V and 10 bases from J, the gap between germline ends came to 16 bases. In germline, CDR1 is MDHEN, CDR2 SYDVKM. The CDR3 runs 15 residues. CDR3 sequence: CASSFGQGNDSPLHF. The CDR3 nucleotides are TGTGCCAGCAGTTTTGGGCAGGGAAATGACTCACCCCTCCACTTT.

The rearrangement uses TRBV27 and TRBJ2-3; D uncertain. CDR3 size: 13 residues. Trimming left V 2 bases short and J 5 bases short, with 8 bases between. Per the germline V gene, CDR1 is MNHEY and CDR2 is SMNVEV (reference sequence). The CDR3 here is CASSLRVKDTQYF. The CDR3 DNA reads TGTGCCAGCAGTTTAAGGGTTAAAGATACGCAGTATTTT.

The chain is built from TRBV2 and TRBJ1-2, with D perhaps TRBD1 (6 bases). With 4 bases removed from V and 6 bases from J, the gap between germline ends came to 15 bases. The CDR3 is 14 amino acids. Per the germline V gene, CDR1 is SNHLY and CDR2 is FYNNEI. The DNA for the CDR3 is TGTGCCAGCAGTGGGACAGCCCAAGGTAATGGCTACACCTTC. Encoded protein: CASSGTAQGNGYTF.

V and J are TRBV4-1 and TRBJ1-3; D not certain. CDR3 length: 15 residues. Trimming shortened V by 2 bases and J by 0 bases, and 8 bases separated the two germline ends. Germline loops: CDR1 MGHRA, CDR2 YSYEKL. CDR3 in DNA: TGCGCCAGCAGCCAAAGAACCCCCTCTGGAAACACCATATATTTT. This encodes CASSQRTPSGNTIYF.

The CDR3 reads CASSPPTGQGVSPLHF. CDR3 bases: TGTGCCAGCTCACCACCTACGGGACAGGGGGTTTCACCCCTCCACTTT. The chain combines TRBV18 with TRBJ1-6, with TRBD1 matching 11 bases. The CDR3 runs 16 residues. From germline, CDR1 is KGHSH and CDR2 LQKENI. The V and J ends lost 0 bases and 9 bases, in that order; junction bases with no gene match: 4.

The rearrangement joins TRBV7-9 to TRBJ1-1, with D uncertain. V was trimmed by 1 base and J by 6 bases, leaving 6 bases between them. The CDR3 sequence is 12 residues long. CDR1 is SEHNR, CDR2 FQNEAQ, per germline (reference sequence). CDR3 DNA sequence: TGTGCCAGCAGCTTAGACAGTTCTGAAGCTTTCTTT. Translation gives CASSLDSSEAFF. The complete variable domain, with remaining parts taken from reference TRBV7-9 and TRBJ1-1, reads DTGVSQNPRHKITKRGQNVTFRCDPISEHNRLYWYRQTLGQGPEFLTYFQNEAQLEKSRLLSDRFSAERPKGSFSTLEIQRTEQGDSAMYLCASSLDSSEAFFGQGTRLTVV.

The chain has TRBV18 and TRBJ2-2; TRBD2 matches at 9 bases. This CDR3 is built from 16 residues. The germline CDR1 and CDR2 sequences are KGHSH and LQKENI. J gave up 4 bases and V 0 bases, and 3 bases lay outside the gene matches. This CDR3 reads CASSPPGGRATGELFF. Written as DNA, the CDR3 is TGTGCCAGCTCACCACCTGGCGGGAGGGCCACCGGGGAGCTGTTTTTT.

CDR3 sequence: CASSQDIKAGGGLYEQYF. As DNA, the CDR3 is TGTGCCAGCAGCCAAGATATCAAAGCGGGAGGGGGGCTTTACGAGCAGTACTTC. The chain has TRBV3-1 (or the pseudogene TRBV3-2) and TRBJ2-7, with 10 bases lining up with TRBD2. The length of the CDR3 is 18 residues. V lost 0 bases, J lost 4 bases, and 12 bases stayed unmatched. Germline V gene data show CDR1 as LGHDT and CDR2 as YNNKEL (reference sequence).

The V and J genes are TRBV10-3 and TRBJ2-7, with D perhaps being TRBD1 or TRBD2 (5 bases each). Trimming pared 7 bases from V and 0 bases from J, leaving 10 bases between. The CDR3 spans 13 residues. Germline CDR1 reads ENHRY; CDR2 reads SYGVKD. The CDR3 is CAIIPGTSYEQYF. The CDR3 region has the DNA TGTGCCATCATCCCAGGGACCTCCTACGAGCAGTACTTC.

This clone came up once. The chain carries TRBV27 and TRBJ1-5, with 7 bases fitting TRBD1. CDR1 is MNHEY and CDR2 is SMNVEV in the germline V gene (reference sequence). The V and J ends lost 6 bases and 7 bases, in that order; junction bases with no gene match: 9. The CDR3 covers 14 residues. The DNA of the CDR3 is TGTGCCAGCAGCCTGACAGGGCCGGGACAGCCCCAGCATTTT. It encodes CASSLTGPGQPQHF.

V and J are TRBV5-6 and TRBJ2-1; D unclear. The CDR3 length is 15 residues. Looked up from germline, CDR1 is SGHDT and CDR2 is YYEEEE. Trimming took 4 bases from V and 0 from J, leaving 11 bases between them. CDR3 sequence (DNA): TGTGCCAGCAGCAATAGTTTAAACTCCTACAATGAGCAGTTCTTC. It encodes CASSNSLNSYNEQFF.

The chain is built from TRBV6-5 and TRBJ2-1; TRBD2 agrees at 7 bases. This CDR3 contains 15 residues. Germline lookup yields CDR1 MNHEY and CDR2 SVGAGI. The V and J ends lost 7 bases and 0 bases, in that order; junction bases with no gene match: 6. CDR3 region: CASKKAGSSYNEQFF. Here the CDR3 DNA reads TGTGCCAGCAAAAAAGCGGGAAGCTCCTACAATGAGCAGTTCTTC.

This chain joins TRBV12-3 or TRBV12-4 and TRBJ1-2; D remains unclear. V was trimmed by 2 bases and J by 6 bases, leaving 10 bases between them. This CDR3 has 13 residues. CDR3: CASSLLRADGYTF. The CDR3 DNA reads TGTGCCAGCAGTTTACTCCGGGCTGATGGCTACACCTTC.

The chain joins TRBV5-1 to TRBJ2-7; no firm D call. From germline, CDR1 is SGHRS and CDR2 YFSETQ. The CDR3 spans 14 residues. Trimming removed 2 bases from V and 1 base from J, with 10 bases in between. CDR3 region: CASSFRAESYEQYF. As DNA, the CDR3 is TGCGCCAGCAGCTTTCGGGCGGAATCCTACGAGCAGTACTTC. Supplemented by reference TRBV5-1 and TRBJ2-7, the full variable domain reads KAGVTQTPRYLIKTRGQQVTLSCSPISGHRSVSWYQQTPGQGLQFLFEYFSETQRNKGNFPGRFSGRQFSNSRSEMNVSTLELGDSALYLCASSFRAESYEQYFGPGTRLTVT.

This chain links TRBV28 with TRBJ1-5; TRBD1 matches at 8 bases. CDR3 length equals 14 residues. Germline V gene sequence: CDR1 MDHEN, CDR2 SYDVKM. V shed 1 base, J shed 4 bases, and the junction held 0 bases outside the gene matches. CDR3 region: CASSLYRGNQPQHF. The CDR3 nucleotides are TGTGCCAGCAGTTTATACAGGGGGAATCAGCCCCAGCATTTT.

The rearrangement joins TRBV7-2 to TRBJ2-7, with D possibly matching TRBD2 (5 bases). Germline V gives CDR1 SGHTA, CDR2 FQGNSA. The CDR3 has 13 residues. The V and J ends lost 5 bases and 7 bases respectively, with 15 bases between them. The CDR3 DNA reads TGTGCCAGCAGCCCCTCCCCGGGAAGGGAGCAGTACTTC. It yields the protein CASSPSPGREQYF.

J is TRBJ2-4 and V is TRBV19; 11 nucleotides align to TRBD1. Germline V gene sequence: CDR1 LNHDA, CDR2 SQIVND (reference sequence). V was pared by 8 bases and J by 6 bases, with 6 bases of the junction left unmatched. The CDR3 is made up of 14 amino acids. CDR3 in DNA: TGTGCCAGTGCGGACAGGGGGCACGGAAACATTCAGTACTTC. Amino acid sequence: CASADRGHGNIQYF.

V and J are TRBV7-9 and TRBJ1-2; TRBD1 might be the D (5 bases). The CDR3 runs to 15 residues. V shed 3 bases and J shed 7 bases, with 18 bases lying between them. The germline V gene has CDR1 SEHNR and CDR2 FQNEAQ (reference sequence). The CDR3 is CASSFADTAGGGYTF. As DNA, the CDR3 is TGTGCCAGCAGCTTCGCGGACACTGCGGGTGGTGGCTACACCTTC.

The rearrangement links TRBV6-5 to TRBJ2-5, with D perhaps matching TRBD1 (6 bases). The CDR3 length is 12 residues. With 8 bases removed from V and 4 bases from J, the gap between germline ends came to 11 bases. The germline V gene encodes CDR1 MNHEY and CDR2 SVGAGI. The chain's CDR3 is CASVGAGETQYF. In DNA, the CDR3 is TGTGCCAGCGTGGGGGCCGGAGAGACCCAGTACTTC.

V and J are TRBV7-6 and TRBJ2-7; 9 positions agree with TRBD1. Germline V gives CDR1 SGHVS, CDR2 FNYEAQ. The CDR3 spans 15 residues. V lost 5 bases, J lost 7 bases, and 12 bases stayed unmatched. CDR3 protein: CASSPQGAGQGEQYF. CDR3 coding DNA: TGTGCCAGCAGCCCACAGGGGGCTGGCCAGGGAGAGCAGTACTTC.

This clone was observed a few times. This chain joins TRBV3-1 (or the pseudogene TRBV3-2) and TRBJ2-7; D is undetermined. There are 14 residues in the CDR3. Germline CDR1 reads LGHDT; CDR2 reads YNNKEL (reference sequence). V lost 1 base to trimming and J lost 4 bases, with 11 bases between them. The CDR3 sequence: CASSQGPRPYEQYF. In DNA, the CDR3 is TGTGCCAGCAGCCAAGGACCTAGGCCGTACGAGCAGTACTTC.

The gene calls are TRBV11-3 and TRBJ2-1; D is possibly TRBD2 (5 bases). Per the germline V gene, CDR1 is SGHNT and CDR2 is YENEEA. Trimming took off 0 bases at V and 2 bases at J, with 8 bases between the two ends. The CDR3 consists of 15 residues. This CDR3 is CASSLESGTYNEQFF. CDR3 DNA sequence: TGTGCCAGCAGCTTAGAATCGGGGACCTACAATGAGCAGTTCTTC.

This chain connects TRBV25-1 to TRBJ1-2; no clear D. Germline assignment: CDR1 MGHDK and CDR2 SYGVNS. The CDR3 loop spans 13 amino acids. V lost 5 bases and J lost 0, with 7 bases in between. The CDR3 DNA reads as TGTGCCAGCAGTAGGGAGTCTAACTATGGCTACACCTTC. Translation: CASSRESNYGYTF.

The rearrangement uses TRBV19 and TRBJ1-2; D gene unclear. The ends were cut back, 10 bases at V and 5 bases at J, with 14 bases in the middle. Germline V lookup: CDR1 LNHDA, CDR2 SQIVND (reference sequence). The CDR3 is made up of 12 amino acids. CDR3 nucleotides: TGTGCCACCCGTACTCACTCTTATGGCTACACCTTC. This translates into CATRTHSYGYTF.

The V gene is TRBV14, the J gene TRBJ2-3, with D tentatively TRBD1 (5 bases). CDR1 is SGHDN, CDR2 FVKESK, per germline. CDR3 size: 15 residues. Trimming left V 1 base short and J 3 bases short, with 11 bases between. For the CDR3, the DNA is TGTGCCAGCAGCCAAGTCAGGGTCTCTACAGATACGCAGTATTTT. Translating gives CASSQVRVSTDTQYF.

The sample holds one count of this clone. The chain joins TRBV3-1 (or the pseudogene TRBV3-2) to TRBJ1-1; D is perhaps TRBD1 (5 bases). V was pared by 1 base and J by 1 base, with 16 bases between. The CDR3 sequence is 17 residues long. The germline V gene encodes CDR1 LGHDT and CDR2 YNNKEL (reference sequence). The CDR3 is CASSQVRTSDSNTEAFF. The DNA of the CDR3 is TGTGCCAGCAGCCAAGTTCGGACATCCGATTCGAACACTGAAGCTTTCTTT.

V and J are TRBV6-1 and TRBJ2-3, with 12 bases that match TRBD2. CDR3 length: 17 amino acids. The trim removed 0 bases at V and 5 bases at J, leaving 6 bases unmatched. Germline lookup yields CDR1 MNHNS and CDR2 SASEGT. CDR3 DNA sequence: TGTGCCAGCAGTGAAGCCAAACTAGCGGGAGGTGGAGATACGCAGTATTTT. This encodes CASSEAKLAGGGDTQYF.

The chain combines TRBV6-6 with TRBJ2-6; a weak D match, TRBD2 (6 bases). CDR3 length: 15 amino acids. Germline V gives CDR1 MNHNY, CDR2 SVGAGI (reference sequence). V lost 5 bases to trimming and J lost 0 bases, with 8 bases between them. CDR3 coding DNA: TGTGCCAGCAGTACCGGGGGCTCTGGGGCCAACGTCCTGACTTTC. Amino acids: CASSTGGSGANVLTF.